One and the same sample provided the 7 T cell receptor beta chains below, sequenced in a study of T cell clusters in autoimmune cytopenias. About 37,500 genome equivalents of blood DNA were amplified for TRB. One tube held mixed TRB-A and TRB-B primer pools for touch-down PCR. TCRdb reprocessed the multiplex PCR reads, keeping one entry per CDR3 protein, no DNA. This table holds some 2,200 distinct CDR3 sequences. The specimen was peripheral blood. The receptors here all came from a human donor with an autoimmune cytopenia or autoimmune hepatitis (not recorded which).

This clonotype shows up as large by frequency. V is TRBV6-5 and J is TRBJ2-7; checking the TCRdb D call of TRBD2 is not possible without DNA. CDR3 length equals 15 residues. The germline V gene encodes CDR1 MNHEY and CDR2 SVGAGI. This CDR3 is CASWTASGGGYEQYF.

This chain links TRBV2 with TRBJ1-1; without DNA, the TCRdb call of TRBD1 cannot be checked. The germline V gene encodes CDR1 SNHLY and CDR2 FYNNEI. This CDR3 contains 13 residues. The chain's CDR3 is CAKQRGGGTEAFF.

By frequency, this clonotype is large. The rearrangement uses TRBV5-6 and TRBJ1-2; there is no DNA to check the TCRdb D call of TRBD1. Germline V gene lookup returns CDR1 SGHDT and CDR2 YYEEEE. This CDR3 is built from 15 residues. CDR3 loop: CASRGGQVDYYGYTF.

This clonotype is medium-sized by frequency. The CDR3 sequence is CSARSAGTSNFYEQYF. The chain carries TRBV20-1 and TRBJ2-7; TCRdb lists TRBD2, though no DNA is available to test this call. In germline, CDR1 is DFQATT, CDR2 SNEGSKA (reference sequence). The CDR3 consists of 16 residues.

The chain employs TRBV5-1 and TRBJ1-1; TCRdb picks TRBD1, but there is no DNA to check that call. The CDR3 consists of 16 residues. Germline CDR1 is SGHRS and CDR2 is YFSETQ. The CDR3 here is CASSLGIRTGLTEAFF.

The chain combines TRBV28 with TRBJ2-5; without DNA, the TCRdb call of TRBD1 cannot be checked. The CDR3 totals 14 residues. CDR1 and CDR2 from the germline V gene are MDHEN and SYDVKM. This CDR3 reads CASTWGGPGETQYF.

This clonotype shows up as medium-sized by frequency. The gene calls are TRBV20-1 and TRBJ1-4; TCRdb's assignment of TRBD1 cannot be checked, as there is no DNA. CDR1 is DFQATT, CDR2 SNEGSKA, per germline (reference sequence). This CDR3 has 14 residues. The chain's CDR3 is CSASNRQGDEKLFF.